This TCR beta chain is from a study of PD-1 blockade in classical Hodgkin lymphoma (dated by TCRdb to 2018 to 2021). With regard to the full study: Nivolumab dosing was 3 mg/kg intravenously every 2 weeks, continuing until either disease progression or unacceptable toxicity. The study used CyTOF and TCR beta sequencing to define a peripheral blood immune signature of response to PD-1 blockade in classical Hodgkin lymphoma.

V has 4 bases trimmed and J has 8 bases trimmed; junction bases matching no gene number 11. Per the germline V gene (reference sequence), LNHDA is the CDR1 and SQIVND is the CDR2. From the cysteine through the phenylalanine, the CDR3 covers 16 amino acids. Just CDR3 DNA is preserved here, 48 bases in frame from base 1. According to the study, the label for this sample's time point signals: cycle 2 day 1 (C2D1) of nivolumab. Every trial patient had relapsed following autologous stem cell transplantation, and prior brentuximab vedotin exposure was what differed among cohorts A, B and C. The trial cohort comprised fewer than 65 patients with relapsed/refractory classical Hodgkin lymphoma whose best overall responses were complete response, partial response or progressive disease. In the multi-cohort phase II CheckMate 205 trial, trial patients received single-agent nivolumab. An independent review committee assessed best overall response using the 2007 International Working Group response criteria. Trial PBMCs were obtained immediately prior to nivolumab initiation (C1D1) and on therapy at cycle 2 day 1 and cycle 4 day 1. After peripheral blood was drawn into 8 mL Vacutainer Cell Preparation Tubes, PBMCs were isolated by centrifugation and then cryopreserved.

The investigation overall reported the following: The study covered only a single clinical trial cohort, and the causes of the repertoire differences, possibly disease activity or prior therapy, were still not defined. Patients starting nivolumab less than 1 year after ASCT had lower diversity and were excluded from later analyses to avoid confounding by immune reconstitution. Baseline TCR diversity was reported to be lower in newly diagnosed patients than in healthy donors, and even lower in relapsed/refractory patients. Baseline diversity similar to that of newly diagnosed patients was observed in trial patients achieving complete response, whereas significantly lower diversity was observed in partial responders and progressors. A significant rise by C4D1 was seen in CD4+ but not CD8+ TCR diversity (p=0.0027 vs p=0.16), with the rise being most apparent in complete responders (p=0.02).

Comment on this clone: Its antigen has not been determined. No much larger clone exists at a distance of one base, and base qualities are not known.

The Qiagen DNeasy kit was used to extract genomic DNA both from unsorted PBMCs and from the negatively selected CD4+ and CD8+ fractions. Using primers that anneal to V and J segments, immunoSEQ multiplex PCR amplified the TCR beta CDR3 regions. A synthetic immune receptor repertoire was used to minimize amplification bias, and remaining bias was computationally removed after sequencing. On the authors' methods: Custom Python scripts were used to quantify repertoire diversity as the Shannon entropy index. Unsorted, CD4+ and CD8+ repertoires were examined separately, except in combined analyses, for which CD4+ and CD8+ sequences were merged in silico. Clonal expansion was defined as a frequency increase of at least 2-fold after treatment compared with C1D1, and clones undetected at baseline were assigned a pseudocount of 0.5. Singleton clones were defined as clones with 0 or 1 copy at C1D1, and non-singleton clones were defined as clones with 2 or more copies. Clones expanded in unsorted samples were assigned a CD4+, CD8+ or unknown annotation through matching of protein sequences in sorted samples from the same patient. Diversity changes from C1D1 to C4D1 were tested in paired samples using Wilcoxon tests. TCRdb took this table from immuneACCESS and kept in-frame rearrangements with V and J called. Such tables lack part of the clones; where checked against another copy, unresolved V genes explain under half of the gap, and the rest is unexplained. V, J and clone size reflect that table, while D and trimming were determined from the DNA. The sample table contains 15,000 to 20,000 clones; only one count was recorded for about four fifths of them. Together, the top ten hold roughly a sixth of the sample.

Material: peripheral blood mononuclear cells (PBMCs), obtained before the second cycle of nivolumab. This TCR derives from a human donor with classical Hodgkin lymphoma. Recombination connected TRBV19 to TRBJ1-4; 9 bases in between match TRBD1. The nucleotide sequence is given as TGTGCCAGTAGTACCGTGTGGACAGGGGAGGAGGAAAAACTGTTTTTT. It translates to CASSTVWTGEEEKLFF.